Presented here are 20 T cell receptor beta chains from one specimen sequenced in a study of cytomegalovirus exposure and HLA in healthy donors. Primers: 60 Vbeta forward and 13 Jbeta reverse. Libraries were prepared by immunoSEQ multiplex PCR; TCRdb keeps only in-frame clonotypes and omits some of them. In total, the table holds about 210,000 clones. Input material: PBMCs. The receptors come from a woman aged 30 to 39 in good health and CMV-seropositive.

V gene TRBV6-5 combines with J gene TRBJ2-7; TRBD2 is a possible D gene (6 bases). The CDR3 runs to 15 residues. Trimming pared 0 bases from V and 2 bases from J, leaving 11 bases between. From germline, CDR1 is MNHEY and CDR2 SVGAGI. CDR3 protein: CASSYSRGSPYEQYF. The CDR3 DNA follows: TGTGCCAGCAGTTACTCCCGGGGGTCCCCCTACGAGCAGTACTTC.

This chain uses TRBV9 with TRBJ2-3, with D perhaps TRBD2 (6 bases). Germline V gene sequence: CDR1 SGDLS, CDR2 YYNGEE. Trimming took 4 bases from V and 5 from J, leaving 11 bases between them. This CDR3 has 13 residues. For the CDR3, the DNA is TGTGCCAGCAGCCTTTGGGACTTAGATACGCAGTATTTT. Translation: CASSLWDLDTQYF.

J is TRBJ2-3 and V is TRBV5-1, with D tentatively TRBD1 (7 bases). The CDR3 is made up of 15 amino acids. Trimming removed 5 bases from V and 1 base from J, with 14 bases in between. Looked up from germline, CDR1 is SGHRS and CDR2 is YFSETQ. This CDR3 is CASRGLGQGTDTQYF. In DNA form, the CDR3 reads TGCGCCAGCAGGGGACTTGGACAGGGCACAGATACGCAGTATTTT.

V and J are TRBV5-1 and TRBJ2-7; 12 nucleotides line up with TRBD2. The V gene's germline CDR1 is SGHRS and CDR2 YFSETQ. CDR3 length: 15 amino acids. V was pared by 6 bases and J by 6 bases, with 10 bases of the junction left unmatched. The CDR3, as DNA: TGCGCCAGCACCCGGTCCGGACTAGCGGGGCGCGAGCAGTACTTC. It encodes CASTRSGLAGREQYF.

This chain links TRBV19 with TRBJ2-3; TRBD1 matches at 7 bases. CDR3 length: 14 amino acids. In germline, CDR1 is LNHDA, CDR2 SQIVND (reference sequence). Trimming cost V 5 bases and J 7 bases; bases outside gene matches: 9. The CDR3 protein is CASSPRQGVYTQYF. The CDR3 bases are TGTGCCAGTAGTCCGCGACAGGGAGTATATACGCAGTATTTT.

This sequence joins TRBV6-5 and TRBJ1-2, with 7 bases aligning to TRBD1. V lost 8 bases to trimming and J lost 6 bases; unmatched junction nucleotides: 12. The CDR3 has 14 amino acids. Germline loops: CDR1 MNHEY, CDR2 SVGAGI. Written as DNA, the CDR3 is TGTGCCAGCGGACGACAGGGATCTTACCATGGCTACACCTTC. As protein: CASGRQGSYHGYTF.

The chain has TRBV2 and TRBJ2-7, with D unclear. The CDR3 is made up of 14 amino acids. V was trimmed by 4 bases and J by 3 bases, leaving 13 bases between them. Germline V gene sequence: CDR1 SNHLY, CDR2 FYNNEI. CDR3 loop: CASSVRQAYYEQYF. For the CDR3, the DNA is TGTGCCAGCAGTGTGAGGCAAGCTTACTACGAGCAGTACTTC. Full variable domain (remainder filled in from reference TRBV2 and TRBJ2-7): EPEVTQTPSHQVTQMGQEVILRCVPISNHLYFYWYRQILGQKVEFLVSFYNNEISEKSEIFDDQFSVERPDGSNFTLKIRSTKLEDSAMYFCASSVRQAYYEQYFGPGTRLTVT.

The V and J genes are TRBV19 and TRBJ2-5, with a weak D call TRBD1 (5 bases). The V gene's germline CDR1 is LNHDA and CDR2 SQIVND (reference sequence). The ends were cut back, 5 bases at V and 5 bases at J, with 15 bases in the middle. There are 14 residues in the CDR3. The CDR3 DNA reads as TGTGCCAGTAGTTTCCAGGGTATATGGGAGACCCAGTACTTC. Its translation is CASSFQGIWETQYF.

The chain joins TRBV29-1 to TRBJ2-7, with TRBD2 matching 8 bases. V lost 4 bases, J lost 1 base, and 12 bases stayed unmatched. CDR3 length: 16 residues. Per the germline V gene, CDR1 is SQVTM and CDR2 is ANQGSEA. CDR3 bases: TGCAGCGTTGCTCCCGGGAGGGCCGGGGCGTCCTACGAGCAGTACTTC. The encoded protein is CSVAPGRAGASYEQYF.

The genes are TRBV7-2 and TRBJ1-3; perhaps TRBD1 as D (6 bases). V lost 4 bases and J lost 3, with 7 bases in between. This CDR3 region has 13 residues. Germline lookup yields CDR1 SGHTA and CDR2 FQGNSA. CDR3 sequence reads: CASSSDSGNTIYF. The CDR3 bases are TGTGCCAGCAGCTCGGACAGTGGAAACACCATATATTTT. Filled out from reference TRBV7-2 and TRBJ1-3, the complete variable domain reads GAGVSQSPSNKVTEKGKDVELRCDPISGHTALYWYRQSLGQGLEFLIYFQGNSAPDKSGLPSDRFSAERTGGSVSTLTIQRTQQEDSAVYLCASSSDSGNTIYFGEGSWLTVV.

This chain links TRBV28 with TRBJ1-2, with D maybe TRBD1 (6 bases). The germline gives CDR1 MDHEN, CDR2 SYDVKM. The ends were cut back, 3 bases at V and 4 bases at J, with 12 bases in the middle. The CDR3 spans 14 residues. The CDR3 DNA is TGTGCCAGCAGTTTGGAAGGGGGGGTCTATGGCTACACCTTC. Translating gives CASSLEGGVYGYTF.

This sequence joins TRBV28 and TRBJ2-7; no clear D gene. CDR3 length: 14 residues. Trimming cost V 8 bases and J 2 bases, with 16 bases left between them. In germline, CDR1 is MDHEN, CDR2 SYDVKM. CDR3 residues: CASGPSGSTYEQYF. CDR3 sequence (DNA): TGTGCCAGCGGCCCTTCAGGAAGTACCTACGAGCAGTACTTC.

The rearrangement links TRBV4-1 to TRBJ2-7; TRBD1 agrees at 8 bases. With V trimmed by 3 bases and J by 7 bases, 14 bases remained unmatched. The CDR3 spans 16 residues. Germline V gene data show CDR1 as MGHRA and CDR2 as YSYEKL. The CDR3 sequence is CASSHLGRGRPGEQYF. The CDR3 region has the DNA TGCGCCAGCAGCCACCTGGGCAGGGGGCGCCCGGGGGAGCAGTACTTC.

The chain uses TRBV28 and TRBJ2-7; 9 bases are shared with TRBD1. CDR3 size: 14 residues. Trimming took 4 bases from V and 6 from J; bases not matched to a gene: 7. CDR1 and CDR2 (germline): MDHEN, SYDVKM. CDR3 protein: CASSWGQGFLEQYF. DNA for the CDR3: TGTGCCAGCAGTTGGGGACAGGGATTTCTCGAGCAGTACTTC. The full variable domain, with the rest looked up from reference TRBV28 and TRBJ2-7, is DVKVTQSSRYLVKRTGEKVFLECVQDMDHENMFWYRQDPGLGLRLIYFSYDVKMKEKGDIPEGYSVSREKKERFSLILESASTNQTSMYLCASSWGQGFLEQYFGPGTRLTVT.

The chain employs TRBV7-2 and TRBJ2-5; D perhaps matches TRBD2 (5 bases). This CDR3 spans 15 amino acids. V lost 1 base and J 1 base, leaving 10 bases between the germline ends. The V gene's germline CDR1 is SGHTA and CDR2 FQGNSA. The CDR3 reads CASSLGFGVQETQYF. CDR3 nucleotide sequence: TGTGCCAGCAGCTTAGGTTTCGGGGTCCAAGAGACCCAGTACTTC.

This chain links TRBV5-4 with TRBJ1-3; 7 bases fit TRBD1. Trimming cost V 4 bases and J 3 bases; bases outside gene matches: 10. Germline values: CDR1 SGHNT, CDR2 YYREEE (reference sequence). This CDR3 spans 16 amino acids. In DNA, the CDR3 is TGTGCCAGCAGCAACGACAGGGCACGTAGTGGAAACACCATATATTTT. It translates to CASSNDRARSGNTIYF.

This chain joins TRBV9 and TRBJ2-3; 12 bases are a match to TRBD2. The CDR3 is made up of 16 amino acids. V lost 5 bases and J lost 9; bases outside the gene matches: 13. The germline V gene encodes CDR1 SGDLS and CDR2 YYNGEE. The CDR3 here is CASSAASGGGRETQYF. The CDR3 coding sequence is TGTGCCAGCAGTGCCGCTAGCGGGGGGGGAAGGGAGACGCAGTATTTT.

CDR3 DNA sequence: TGTGCCAGCAGTTACCCCTCCGGGATGAACACTGAAGCTTTCTTT. It translates to CASSYPSGMNTEAFF. The rearrangement links TRBV6-6 to TRBJ1-1, with D hard to call. Germline CDR1 and CDR2: MNHNY and SVGAGI (reference sequence). Trimming shortened V by 2 bases and J by 0 bases, and 10 bases separated the two germline ends. CDR3 size: 15 residues.

The V gene is TRBV29-1, the J gene TRBJ1-1, with D possibly matching TRBD1 (5 bases). The CDR3 is made up of 11 amino acids. Germline V gene sequence: CDR1 SQVTM, CDR2 ANQGSEA. Trimming left V 7 bases short and J 3 bases short, with 9 bases between. DNA for the CDR3: TGCAGCGGGGGACTGGACACTGAAGCTTTCTTT. Its protein product is CSGGLDTEAFF. Drawing the rest from reference TRBV29-1 and TRBJ1-1, the complete variable domain is SAVISQKPSRDICQRGTSLTIQCQVDSQVTMMFWYRQQPGQSLTLIATANQGSEATYESGFVIDKFPISRPNLTFSTLTVSNMSPEDSSIYLCSGGLDTEAFFGQGTRLTVV.

The rearrangement uses TRBV2 and TRBJ1-1, with TRBD1 matching 7 bases. J lost 0 bases, V lost 5 bases, and 3 bases had no gene match. Per germline, CDR1 SNHLY and CDR2 FYNNEI. CDR3 length: 14 amino acids. This CDR3 is CASSLGTVNTEAFF. The CDR3 DNA follows: TGTGCCAGCAGTCTGGGGACAGTGAACACTGAAGCTTTCTTT.